Presented here are 9 T cell receptor beta chains from one specimen sequenced in a study of blood T cells in healthy people across ages. A sample-barcoded 5' primer and a J-beta primer mix were used in a second PCR of about 7 to 12 cycles. TCRdb re-called the 5' RACE reads through MiXCR, storing one row per CDR3 protein. The table has approximately 1.5 million distinct CDR3 sequences, approximately 43% seen once. Sequencing was performed on blood. These receptors all come from a woman aged 18-29 years in good health.

This clonotype was detected only a few times. V usage is TRBV4-2 and J usage is TRBJ1-1; unclear D gene. This CDR3 is 13 amino acids long. The V and J ends lost 7 bases and 1 base respectively, with 10 bases between them. CDR1 is LGHNA, CDR2 YNFKEQ, per germline. CDR3 region: CASNRKSNTEAFF. CDR3 DNA sequence: TGTGCCAGCAACCGAAAGTCGAACACTGAAGCTTTCTTT.

V usage is TRBV4-2 and J usage is TRBJ1-5; TRBD1 aligns across 8 bases. From germline, CDR1 is LGHNA and CDR2 YNFKEQ. Trimming at V came to 2 bases and at J to 4 bases, leaving 4 bases not matched to a gene. The CDR3 is 15 residues long. For the CDR3, the DNA is TGTGCCAGCAGCCAAACAGGGGGGCTTAATCAGCCCCAGCATTTT. Translated, it gives CASSQTGGLNQPQHF.

The V and J genes are TRBV14 and TRBJ2-5, with 7 bases that match TRBD1. Per germline, CDR1 SGHDN and CDR2 FVKESK. The CDR3 consists of 14 residues. The V segment lost 4 bases and the J segment 1 base; nucleotides outside the gene matches: 3. In nucleotides, the CDR3 is TGTGCCAGCAGCCGCAACAGGGGCCAAGAGACCCAGTACTTC. Protein sequence: CASSRNRGQETQYF.

The rearrangement joins TRBV12-3 or TRBV12-4 to TRBJ1-5, with D possibly matching TRBD1 (6 bases). This CDR3 is built from 17 residues. The V end lost 3 bases, the J end lost 0 bases, and 15 bases lay between the germline ends. The CDR3 nucleotides read TGTGCCAGCAGTTTCAAAGGCAGGGGAGATAGCAATCAGCCCCAGCATTTT. It codes for CASSFKGRGDSNQPQHF.

The genes are TRBV5-5 and TRBJ1-1, with 8 bases fitting TRBD1. Germline-derived CDR1 and CDR2 are SGHKS and YYEKEE (reference sequence). The CDR3 contains 14 residues. Losses at the gene ends were 6 bases for V and 6 bases for J; bases not matched to a gene: 10. The CDR3 protein is CASTRQGSSAEAFF. CDR3 bases: TGTGCCAGCACCAGACAGGGGTCCTCCGCTGAAGCTTTCTTT.

This clonotype was seen a few times. The chain carries TRBV6-2 or TRBV6-3 and TRBJ1-4; tentative D call: TRBD1 (5 bases). There are 14 residues in the CDR3. V shed 2 bases and J shed 10 bases, with 14 bases lying between them. The germline CDR1 and CDR2 sequences are MNHEY and SVGEGT. CDR3 coding DNA: TGTGCCAGCAGTTACGGCAGGATGGGGGTAAAACTGTTTTTT. This sequence encodes CASSYGRMGVKLFF.

The V gene is TRBV20-1, the J gene TRBJ2-1, with D unresolved. Trimming cost V 6 bases and J 2 bases, with 11 bases left between them. The germline V gene encodes CDR1 DFQATT and CDR2 SNEGSKA (reference sequence). This CDR3 contains 13 residues. CDR3 amino acids: CSAGRRTYNEQFF. The CDR3 DNA is TGCAGTGCGGGAAGACGGACCTACAATGAGCAGTTCTTC.

This clonotype was detected only once. The V call is TRBV14, the J call TRBJ2-1; D is perhaps TRBD1 or TRBD2 (5 bases each). The ends were cut back, 1 base at V and 5 bases at J, with 9 bases in the middle. Germline V gives CDR1 SGHDN, CDR2 FVKESK. CDR3 length: 14 residues. The CDR3 protein is CASSQGGPHNEQFF. Here the CDR3 DNA reads TGTGCCAGCAGCCAAGGGGGACCCCACAATGAGCAGTTCTTC. Complete variable domain (other parts from reference TRBV14 and TRBJ2-1): EAGVTQFPSHSVIEKGQTVTLRCDPISGHDNLYWYRRVMGKEIKFLLHFVKESKQDESGMPNNRFLAERTGGTYSTLKVQPAELEDSGVYFCASSQGGPHNEQFFGPGTRLTVL.

This clonotype was seen only a few times. The V call is TRBV4-3, the J call TRBJ2-7, with unresolved D. The germline CDR1 and CDR2 sequences are LGHNA and YSLEER. The CDR3 extends over 13 amino acids. The ends were cut back, 1 base at V and 3 bases at J, with 7 bases in the middle. The CDR3 coding sequence is TGCGCCAGCAGCCAAGCGGACGGCTACGAGCAGTACTTC. This sequence encodes CASSQADGYEQYF.